Below, 22 T cell receptor beta chains from the same sample are listed, as sequenced in a study of OX40 agonist ivuxolimab in advanced cancers. This table comes from immunoSEQ multiplex PCR, and its TCRdb copy is limited to in-frame clones, with some not included. The sample yields around 80,000 clones, around 86% seen once. This material consisted of CD4+ or CD8+ T cells sorted from blood, taken in a trial of the OX40 agonist ivuxolimab. The source is an adult with an advanced solid tumor such as melanoma, head and neck, liver or kidney cancer.

The chain has TRBV30 and TRBJ2-7; 8 nucleotides agree with TRBD2. The CDR3 runs to 13 residues. The trim removed 2 bases at V and 5 bases at J, leaving 5 bases unmatched. The germline V gene has CDR1 GTSNPN and CDR2 SVGIG (reference sequence). The CDR3 loop is CAWSRGLGDEQYF. CDR3 in DNA: TGTGCCTGGAGTAGGGGACTAGGCGACGAGCAGTACTTC. Combining the CDR3 with reference TRBV30 and TRBJ2-7 gives the whole variable domain SQTIHQWPATLVQPVGSPLSLECTVEGTSNPNLYWYRQAAGRGLQLLFYSVGIGQISSEVPQNLSASRPQDRQFILSSKKLLLSDSGFYLCAWSRGLGDEQYFGPGTRLTVT.

This chain connects TRBV4-1 to TRBJ1-2; 8 bases agree with TRBD1. The germline V gene encodes CDR1 MGHRA and CDR2 YSYEKL. Trimming at V came to 4 bases and at J to 3 bases, leaving 7 bases not matched to a gene. The CDR3 loop spans 15 amino acids. In nucleotides, the CDR3 is TGCGCCAGCAGCCGGGGACAGGAAGGTCACTATGGCTACACCTTC. Its translation: CASSRGQEGHYGYTF.

The chain joins TRBV27 to TRBJ1-2, with D perhaps matching TRBD1 (6 bases). Trimming took 1 base from V and 5 from J, leaving 14 bases between them. The CDR3 extends over 15 amino acids. CDR1 and CDR2 (germline): MNHEY, SMNVEV (reference sequence). This CDR3 is CASSLYGTQAYGYTF. DNA for the CDR3: TGTGCCAGCAGTTTATATGGGACACAAGCATATGGCTACACCTTC.

This rearrangement joins TRBV29-1 to TRBJ2-1; TRBD2 agrees at 7 bases. J gave up 2 bases and V 4 bases, and 5 bases lay outside the gene matches. Germline CDR1 reads SQVTM; CDR2 reads ANQGSEA. The CDR3 totals 14 residues. This CDR3 reads CSVVGGGAYNEQFF. In nucleotides, the CDR3 is TGCAGCGTTGTTGGGGGAGGGGCCTACAATGAGCAGTTCTTC.

The chain links TRBV7-2 to TRBJ1-2; D gene uncertain. CDR1 SGHTA and CDR2 FQGNSA come from the germline V gene. Trimming removed 1 base at V and 2 bases at J, with 14 bases between. The CDR3 totals 16 residues. CDR3 DNA: TGTGCCAGCAGCTTAGGAGTGCAGCTAAACAACTATGGCTACACCTTC. As protein: CASSLGVQLNNYGYTF.

This chain's CDR3 is CATNKGSGGFDEQFF. The CDR3 DNA reads TGTGCCACCAACAAGGGCAGCGGGGGGTTCGATGAGCAGTTCTTC. The genes are TRBV15 and TRBJ2-1; 9 bases fit TRBD2. V shed 7 bases, J shed 8 bases, and the junction held 12 bases outside the gene matches. CDR3 length: 15 amino acids. Germline V CDR1 and CDR2: LNHNV, YYDKDF (reference sequence).

This clone occurred once. The genes are TRBV7-8 and TRBJ1-5; TRBD1 aligns across 7 bases. Germline V gene sequence: CDR1 SGHVS, CDR2 FQNEAQ. CDR3 length: 16 amino acids. V dropped 0 bases and J dropped 4; count of bases not matched to a gene: 6. The CDR3 here is CASSLAWQGGNQPQHF. The CDR3, as DNA: TGTGCCAGCAGCTTAGCGTGGCAGGGGGGGAATCAGCCCCAGCATTTT. The variable domain in full, with the rest retrieved from reference TRBV7-8 and TRBJ1-5, is GAGVSQSPRYKVAKRGQDVALRCDPISGHVSLFWYQQALGQGPEFLTYFQNEAQLDKSGLPSDRFFAERPEGSVSTLKIQRTQQEDSAVYLCASSLAWQGGNQPQHFGDGTRLSIL.

The chain has TRBV10-3 and TRBJ2-1; 8 bases align to TRBD2. Germline V gene data show CDR1 as ENHRY and CDR2 as SYGVKD. The J segment lost 3 bases and the V segment lost 7 bases, leaving 5 bases of the junction unmatched. This CDR3 is built from 14 residues. In DNA form, the CDR3 reads TGTGCCATCAAGCAGCGGGGGATCTACAATGAGCAGTTCTTC. This encodes CAIKQRGIYNEQFF.

V is TRBV9 and J is TRBJ1-2, with D unclear. Trimming pared 4 bases from V and 7 bases from J, leaving 14 bases between. This CDR3 spans 13 amino acids. CDR1 and CDR2 from the germline V gene are SGDLS and YYNGEE. This CDR3 is CASSSRISLGYTF. DNA for the CDR3: TGTGCCAGCAGCTCTCGAATCTCTCTTGGCTACACCTTC.

The rearrangement uses TRBV2 and TRBJ1-5; D unresolved. V was cut by 5 bases and J by 2 bases, with 10 bases left in between. CDR3 length equals 14 residues. Germline-derived CDR1 and CDR2 are SNHLY and FYNNEI. The CDR3 DNA reads as TGTGCCAGCAGTTTCCCGACCGGCAATCAGCCCCAGCATTTT. Its translation: CASSFPTGNQPQHF.

The genes are TRBV11-2 and TRBJ1-1; possible D gene TRBD1, 5 bases. Trimming removed 6 bases at V and 0 bases at J, with 8 bases between. The CDR3 runs 13 residues. Germline V gene lookup returns CDR1 SGHAT and CDR2 FQNNGV. The DNA for the CDR3 is TGTGCCAGCAGGGGACCGATGAACACTGAAGCTTTCTTT. It encodes CASRGPMNTEAFF.

The rearrangement uses TRBV12-5 and TRBJ2-7; D not resolved. The CDR3 contains 12 residues. Trimming took 2 bases from V and 3 from J, leaving 5 bases between them. The germline V gene has CDR1 LGHNT and CDR2 FRNRAP. CDR3 sequence: CASGLPDYEQYF. The CDR3 DNA sequence: TGTGCTAGTGGTTTGCCTGACTACGAGCAGTACTTC.

The gene calls are TRBV29-1 and TRBJ2-3, with D possibly TRBD2 on 6 matching bases. Trimming took off 4 bases at V and 0 bases at J, with 11 bases between the two ends. This CDR3 has 14 residues. Germline V gene sequence: CDR1 SQVTM, CDR2 ANQGSEA. The CDR3 DNA is TGCAGCGTTGGCGGGGTCACTAGCACAGATACGCAGTATTTT. This gives the protein CSVGGVTSTDTQYF.

The rearrangement links TRBV29-1 to TRBJ1-2; D is uncertain. V lost 0 bases, J lost 5 bases, and 4 bases lay in between. The CDR3 is 11 amino acids. Germline V gene sequence: CDR1 SQVTM, CDR2 ANQGSEA. CDR3 nucleotide sequence: TGCAGCGTTGAAGAGGGGTATGGCTACACCTTC. It yields the protein CSVEEGYGYTF.

The rearrangement uses TRBV18 and TRBJ2-7, with D perhaps matching TRBD2 (6 bases). Germline V CDR1 and CDR2: KGHSH, LQKENI. The length of the CDR3 is 17 residues. V lost 0 bases to trimming and J lost 1 base, with 16 bases between them. The CDR3 loop reads CASSPPRRDGISYEQYF. CDR3 in DNA: TGTGCCAGCTCACCACCTAGGAGGGATGGAATATCCTACGAGCAGTACTTC.

This sequence joins TRBV19 and TRBJ2-7; a weak D match, TRBD2 (6 bases). The V end lost 3 bases, the J end lost 4 bases, and 13 bases lay between the germline ends. Looked up from germline, CDR1 is LNHDA and CDR2 is SQIVND (reference sequence). The CDR3 contains 14 residues. The CDR3 DNA reads as TGTGCCAGTAGTATCGCGGGACGAGATTACGAGCAGTACTTC. It translates to CASSIAGRDYEQYF. Full variable domain (missing parts from reference TRBV19 and TRBJ2-7): DGGITQSPKYLFRKEGQNVTLSCEQNLNHDAMYWYRQDPGQGLRLIYYSQIVNDFQKGDIAEGYSVSREKKESFPLTVTSAQKNPTAFYLCASSIAGRDYEQYFGPGTRLTVT.

The V gene is TRBV19, the J gene TRBJ1-4; tentative D call: TRBD1 (6 bases). Trimming shortened V by 3 bases and J by 1 base, and 15 bases separated the two germline ends. The CDR3 covers 17 residues. In germline, CDR1 is LNHDA, CDR2 SQIVND (reference sequence). In nucleotides, the CDR3 is TGTGCCAGTAGTATGAGAGGAGGGGGTGGAACTAATGAAAAACTGTTTTTT. Translation gives CASSMRGGGGTNEKLFF.

This clone was picked up one time. The chain joins TRBV6-5 to TRBJ2-2; no firm D call. The germline gives CDR1 MNHEY, CDR2 SVGAGI. The CDR3 runs to 11 residues. V lost 6 bases, J lost 7 bases, and 6 bases lay in between. The CDR3 reads CASSRHGELFF. The CDR3 bases are TGTGCCAGCAGCCGCCACGGGGAGCTGTTTTTT.

Written as DNA, the CDR3 is TGTGCCAGTAGTAAGCGGGCCGGCATGTACGAGCAGTACTTC. As protein: CASSKRAGMYEQYF. The J gene is TRBJ2-7, the V gene TRBV19; D might be TRBD2 (6 bases). This CDR3 region has 14 residues. V shed 4 bases and J shed 4 bases, with 14 bases lying between them. Germline V gene data show CDR1 as LNHDA and CDR2 as SQIVND (reference sequence). The whole variable domain, remainder taken from reference TRBV19 and TRBJ2-7, is DGGITQSPKYLFRKEGQNVTLSCEQNLNHDAMYWYRQDPGQGLRLIYYSQIVNDFQKGDIAEGYSVSREKKESFPLTVTSAQKNPTAFYLCASSKRAGMYEQYFGPGTRLTVT.

J is TRBJ1-2 and V is TRBV30; D uncertain. CDR1 is GTSNPN and CDR2 is SVGIG in the germline V gene (reference sequence). The V and J ends lost 0 bases and 8 bases respectively, with 13 bases between them. The CDR3 runs 13 residues. The CDR3 loop reads CAWSVGLRSGYTF. The CDR3 nucleotides are TGTGCCTGGAGTGTGGGGTTAAGGTCCGGCTACACCTTC.

The chain uses TRBV6-6 and TRBJ2-1; TRBD1 agrees at 8 bases. The CDR3 spans 15 residues. With V trimmed by 6 bases and J by 8 bases, 12 bases remained unmatched. CDR1 is MNHNY and CDR2 is SVGAGI in the germline V gene (reference sequence). The CDR3 DNA is TGTGCCAGCAGGCTCCCCGGGACAGGCGTTCATGAGCAGTTCTTC. Its protein product is CASRLPGTGVHEQFF.

This chain joins TRBV5-1 and TRBJ2-1, with D perhaps TRBD2 (5 bases). Trimming left V 0 bases short and J 7 bases short, with 8 bases between. The CDR3 has 13 residues. Germline V gives CDR1 SGHRS, CDR2 YFSETQ. For the CDR3, the DNA is TGCGCCAGCAGCTTGGTGCCGGGGAATGAGCAGTTCTTC. Its translation: CASSLVPGNEQFF.